Following are 14 T cell receptor beta chains from one sample sequenced in a study of CD8+CD57+ T cells in acquired aplastic anemia listed by TCRdb under 2018. Patients chosen for sequencing had shown expansion of CD8+CD57+ cells by flow cytometry. These reads were obtained on an Illumina HiSeq 2000. Genomic DNA was used as template for profiling of TCR beta VDJ combinations and CDR3 sequences. Starting from the raw public reads, TCRdb applied fastp trimming at Q25, assembled clones with MiXCR and retained in-frame beta chains. Each CDR3 protein appears once, grouped with its most common genes and DNA. Recorded for this sample are approximately 170,000 distinct CDR3 sequences; approximately 44% of them occurred a single time. Of the sample, 2.5% to 4% is held by the ten largest clones. Sequencing was carried out using sorted CD4+, CD8+, or CD8+CD57+ T cells (not recorded which) from PBMCs. The receptors here all came from a human donor with aplastic anemia.

The chain recombines TRBV6-1 with TRBJ2-1; 9 positions match TRBD2. Germline-derived CDR1 and CDR2 are MNHNS and SASEGT. J was trimmed by 6 bases and V by 5 bases; bases with no gene match: 11. The CDR3 has 16 residues. The CDR3, as DNA: TGTGCCAGCAGTCCCTGGGCGGGGGGGCCTAGCAATGAGCAGTTCTTC. Amino acid sequence: CASSPWAGGPSNEQFF.

This sequence joins TRBV11-2 and TRBJ1-2; TRBD1 matches at 8 bases. This CDR3 contains 14 residues. Per germline, CDR1 SGHAT and CDR2 FQNNGV. The trim removed 8 bases at V and 4 bases at J, leaving 9 bases unmatched. The CDR3 nucleotides read TGTGCCAGCCAATCACTTCAGGGGGCCTATGGCTACACCTTC. It yields the protein CASQSLQGAYGYTF.

This sequence joins TRBV19 and TRBJ2-6, with 11 nucleotides matching TRBD1. The CDR3 is 19 amino acids. Trimming at V came to 3 bases and at J to 5 bases, leaving 12 bases not matched to a gene. In germline, CDR1 is LNHDA, CDR2 SQIVND (reference sequence). DNA of the CDR3: TGTGCCAGTAGTATTGGGGACAGGGGGTTATACCGCCGGGCCAACGTCCTGACTTTC. As protein: CASSIGDRGLYRRANVLTF.

The chain combines TRBV10-3 with TRBJ1-4; D call uncertain. With 7 bases removed from V and 10 bases from J, the gap between germline ends came to 16 bases. CDR1 and CDR2 (germline): ENHRY, SYGVKD. The CDR3 runs to 13 residues. CDR3 residues: CAITPREDGKLFF. Here the CDR3 DNA reads TGTGCCATCACCCCGAGGGAGGATGGAAAACTGTTTTTT.

The table lists this clonotype with many counts. The chain recombines TRBV20-1 with TRBJ1-4; maybe TRBD1 (6 bases). The CDR3 length is 14 residues. In germline, CDR1 is DFQATT, CDR2 SNEGSKA (reference sequence). Trimming removed 4 bases from V and 8 bases from J, with 17 bases in between. CDR3 sequence: CSAKNHRTVEKLFF. The CDR3 DNA follows: TGCAGTGCTAAAAACCATAGGACAGTAGAAAAACTGTTTTTT.

This sequence joins TRBV18 and TRBJ1-6, with D hard to call. The CDR3 extends over 15 amino acids. Germline lookup yields CDR1 KGHSH and CDR2 LQKENI. Trimming took 1 base from V and 9 from J, leaving 13 bases between them. Here the CDR3 reads CASSPQRGSGSPLHF. The CDR3, as DNA: TGTGCCAGCTCACCACAGCGCGGGTCTGGTTCACCCCTCCACTTT.

To note about this clonotype: A much larger clone sits a single nucleotide away, making a read error possible. This rearrangement joins TRBV6-2 or TRBV6-3 to TRBJ2-1, with TRBD1 identical over 7 bases. Germline V gene lookup returns CDR1 MNHEY and CDR2 SVGEGT. The CDR3 length is 12 residues. CDR3 residues: CASSYRGDEQSF. The CDR3 DNA reads TGTGCCAGCAGCTACAGGGGCGATGAGCAGTCCTTC.

In its sample, this clonotype was seen many times. This chain uses TRBV2 with TRBJ2-1, with 12 bases lining up with TRBD2. Germline CDR1 reads SNHLY; CDR2 reads FYNNEI. CDR3 length: 14 residues. V was clipped by 8 bases and J by 8 bases; unmatched bases: 7. The CDR3 here is CASFRLAGVDEQFF. CDR3 in DNA: TGTGCCAGCTTCCGACTAGCGGGAGTTGATGAGCAGTTCTTC.

This chain links TRBV2 with TRBJ1-5; D gene unclear. The germline CDR1 and CDR2 sequences are SNHLY and FYNNEI. The CDR3 is 15 amino acids. V was cut by 6 bases and J by 5 bases, with 17 bases left in between. CDR3 sequence reads: CASRYSPWRHQPQHF. The CDR3 DNA reads as TGTGCCAGCAGGTACAGCCCATGGAGGCATCAGCCCCAGCATTTT.

The chain employs TRBV29-1 and TRBJ1-1, with 9 bases that match TRBD1. With V trimmed by 6 bases and J by 1 base, 6 bases remained unmatched. From germline, CDR1 is SQVTM and CDR2 ANQGSEA. CDR3 size: 14 residues. The CDR3 nucleotides read TGCAGCGTACGACAGGGGGTCGGGAACACTGAAGCTTTCTTT. Its translation: CSVRQGVGNTEAFF. The full variable domain, rest sourced from reference TRBV29-1 and TRBJ1-1, is SAVISQKPSRDICQRGTSLTIQCQVDSQVTMMFWYRQQPGQSLTLIATANQGSEATYESGFVIDKFPISRPNLTFSTLTVSNMSPEDSSIYLCSVRQGVGNTEAFFGQGTRLTVV.

This clonotype occurred many times. The chain links TRBV5-8 to TRBJ1-2, with no clear D. CDR3 length: 12 residues. Germline CDR1 reads SGHTS; CDR2 reads YDEGEE. V was shortened by 4 bases and J by 1 base, with 5 bases between the two germline ends. The CDR3 is CASSNINYGYTF. The CDR3 DNA sequence: TGTGCCAGCAGCAATATTAACTATGGCTACACCTTC. Full variable domain (remainder filled in from reference TRBV5-8 and TRBJ1-2): EAGVTQSPTHLIKTRGQQATLRCSPISGHTSVYWYQQALGLGLQFLLWYDEGEERNRGNFPPRFSGRQFPNYSSELNVNALELEDSALYLCASSNINYGYTFGSGTRLTVV.

The CDR3: CSARDGGQGAYEQYF. In DNA, the CDR3 is TGCAGTGCTAGAGATGGGGGACAGGGGGCCTACGAGCAGTACTTC. The chain has TRBV20-1 and TRBJ2-7; TRBD1 matches 11 bases. J gave up 2 bases and V 0 bases, and 3 bases lay outside the gene matches. The germline V gene has CDR1 DFQATT and CDR2 SNEGSKA (reference sequence). The CDR3 consists of 15 residues.

Turning to this clonotype: This may be a read error, as it is one base from a much larger clone. The V call is TRBV20-1, the J call TRBJ2-2; 10 bases are shared with TRBD2. CDR3 length: 16 amino acids. Germline V CDR1 and CDR2: DFQATT, SNEGSKA (reference sequence). The CDR3 spells CGASPGSGRGDGELFF. In DNA form, the CDR3 reads TGCGGTGCTAGCCCTGGGAGCGGGAGGGGGGACGGGGAGCTGTTTTTT.

The chain joins TRBV15 to TRBJ1-2; 8 bases are a match to TRBD1. The J segment lost 4 bases and the V segment lost 5 bases, leaving 6 bases of the junction unmatched. CDR1 LNHNV and CDR2 YYDKDF come from the germline V gene (reference sequence). The CDR3 has 14 residues. The DNA for the CDR3 is TGTGCCACCAGCGGTCAGACAGGGGTCTATGGCTACACCTTC. Amino acids: CATSGQTGVYGYTF.